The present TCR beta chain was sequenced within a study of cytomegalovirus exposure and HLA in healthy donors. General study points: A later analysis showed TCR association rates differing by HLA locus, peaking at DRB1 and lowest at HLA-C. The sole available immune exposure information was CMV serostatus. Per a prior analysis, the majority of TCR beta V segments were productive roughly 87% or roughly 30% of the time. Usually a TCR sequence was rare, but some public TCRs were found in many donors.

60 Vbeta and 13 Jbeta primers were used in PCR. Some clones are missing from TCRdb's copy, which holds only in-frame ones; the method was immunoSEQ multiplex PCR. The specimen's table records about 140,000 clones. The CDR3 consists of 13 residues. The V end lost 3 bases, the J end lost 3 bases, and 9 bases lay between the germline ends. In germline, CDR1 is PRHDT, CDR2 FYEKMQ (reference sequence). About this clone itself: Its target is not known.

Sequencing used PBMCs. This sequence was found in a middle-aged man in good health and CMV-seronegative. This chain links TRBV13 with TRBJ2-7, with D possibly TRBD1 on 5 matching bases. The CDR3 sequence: CASSFQGVYEQYF. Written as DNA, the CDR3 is TGTGCCAGCAGCTTCCAGGGTGTCTACGAGCAGTACTTC.